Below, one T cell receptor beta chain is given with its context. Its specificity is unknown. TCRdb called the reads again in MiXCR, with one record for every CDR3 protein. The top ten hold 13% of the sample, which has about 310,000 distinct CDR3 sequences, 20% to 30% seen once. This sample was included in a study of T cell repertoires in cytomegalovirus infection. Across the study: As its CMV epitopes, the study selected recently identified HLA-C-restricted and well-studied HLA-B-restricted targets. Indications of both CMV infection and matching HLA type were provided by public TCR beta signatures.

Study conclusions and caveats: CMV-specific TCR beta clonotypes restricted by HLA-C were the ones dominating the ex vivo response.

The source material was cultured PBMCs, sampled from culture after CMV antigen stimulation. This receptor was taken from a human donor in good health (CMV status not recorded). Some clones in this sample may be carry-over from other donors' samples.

CDR3 amino acids: CASSLRGGLVNEQFF. Here the CDR3 DNA reads TGTGCCAGCAGCCTCCGGGGGGGACTAGTCAATGAGCAGTTCTTC. The V and J genes are TRBV9 and TRBJ2-1, with 8 bases that match TRBD2. Germline V gene sequence: CDR1 SGDLS, CDR2 YYNGEE. V trimming: 4 bases; J trimming: 6 bases; junction bases outside the gene matches: 9. This CDR3 has 15 residues.